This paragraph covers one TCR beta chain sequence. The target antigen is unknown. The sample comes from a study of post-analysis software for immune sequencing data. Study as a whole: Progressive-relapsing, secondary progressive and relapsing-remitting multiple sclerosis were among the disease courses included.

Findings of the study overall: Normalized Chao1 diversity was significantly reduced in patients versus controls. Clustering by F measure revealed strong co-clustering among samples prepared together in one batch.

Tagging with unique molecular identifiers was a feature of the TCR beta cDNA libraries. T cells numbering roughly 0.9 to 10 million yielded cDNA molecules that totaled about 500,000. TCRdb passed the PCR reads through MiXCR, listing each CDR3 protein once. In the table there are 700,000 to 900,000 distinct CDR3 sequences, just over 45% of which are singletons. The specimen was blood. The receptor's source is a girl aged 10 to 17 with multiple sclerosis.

The CDR3: CASSFNRGRIYYGYTF. The CDR3 bases are TGTGCCAGCAGTTTCAATAGGGGCAGGATATACTATGGCTACACCTTC. V gene TRBV27 combines with J gene TRBJ1-2; the D gene is possibly TRBD1 (5 bases). Per the germline V gene, CDR1 is MNHEY and CDR2 is SMNVEV (reference sequence). The CDR3 sequence is 16 residues long. Trimming cost V 3 bases and J 3 bases, with 17 bases left between them.